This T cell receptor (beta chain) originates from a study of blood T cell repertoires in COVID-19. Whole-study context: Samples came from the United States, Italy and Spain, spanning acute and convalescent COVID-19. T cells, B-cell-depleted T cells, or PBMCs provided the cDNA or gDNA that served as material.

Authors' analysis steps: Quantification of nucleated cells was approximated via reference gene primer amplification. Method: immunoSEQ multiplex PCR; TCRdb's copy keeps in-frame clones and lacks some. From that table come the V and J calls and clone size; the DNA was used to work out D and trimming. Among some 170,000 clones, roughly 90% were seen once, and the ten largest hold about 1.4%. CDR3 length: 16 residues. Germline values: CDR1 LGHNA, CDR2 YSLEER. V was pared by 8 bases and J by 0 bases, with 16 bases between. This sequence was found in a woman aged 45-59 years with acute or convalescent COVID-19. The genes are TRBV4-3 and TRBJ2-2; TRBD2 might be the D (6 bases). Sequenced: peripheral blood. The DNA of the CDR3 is TGCGCCAGCGGGGGGTCAGGAGCCTCGAACACCGGGGAGCTGTTTTTT. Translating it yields CASGGSGASNTGELFF.